The entry below gives a single T cell receptor (beta chain) sequence along with its context. TCRdb re-derived calls from the PCR reads in MiXCR, one entry per CDR3 protein. Counted here are some 320,000 distinct CDR3 sequences, roughly a fifth occurring once; the ten biggest clones make up about 0.79%. This entry comes from a study of molecular identifiers for immune sequencing clone quantification. V lost 4 bases and J 1 base, leaving 12 bases between the germline ends. CDR3 length: 14 residues. CDR1 is SQVTM, CDR2 ANQGSEA, per germline. Sequences were obtained from naive CD8+ T cells from blood, with Jurkat cell RNA spiked in. Subset in this sample: FACS-sorted CD8+CD4-CCR7+CD45RA+ naive T cells. The source is a human donor in good health. Some libraries in this study had Jurkat cell RNA spiked in. This rearrangement joins TRBV29-1 to TRBJ2-3; tentative D call: TRBD1 (5 bases). The CDR3 loop is CSVVRTLGTDTQYF. Written as DNA, the CDR3 is TGCAGCGTTGTAAGGACATTGGGCACAGATACGCAGTATTTT.